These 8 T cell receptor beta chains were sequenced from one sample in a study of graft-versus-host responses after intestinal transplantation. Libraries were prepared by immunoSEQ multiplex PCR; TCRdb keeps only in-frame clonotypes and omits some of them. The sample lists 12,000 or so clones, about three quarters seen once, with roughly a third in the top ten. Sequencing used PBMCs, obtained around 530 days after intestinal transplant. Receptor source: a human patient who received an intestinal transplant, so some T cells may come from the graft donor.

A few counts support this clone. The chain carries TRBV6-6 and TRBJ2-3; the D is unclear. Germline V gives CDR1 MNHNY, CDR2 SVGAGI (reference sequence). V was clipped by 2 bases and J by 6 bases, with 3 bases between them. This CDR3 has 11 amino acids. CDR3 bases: TGTGCCAGCAGTTACGTGGATACGCAGTATTTT. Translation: CASSYVDTQYF.

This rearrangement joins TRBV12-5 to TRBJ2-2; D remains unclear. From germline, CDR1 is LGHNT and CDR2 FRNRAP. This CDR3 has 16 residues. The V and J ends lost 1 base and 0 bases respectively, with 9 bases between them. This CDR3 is CASGLGLTTNTGELFF. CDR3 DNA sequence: TGTGCTAGTGGTTTGGGATTGACAACGAACACCGGGGAGCTGTTTTTT.

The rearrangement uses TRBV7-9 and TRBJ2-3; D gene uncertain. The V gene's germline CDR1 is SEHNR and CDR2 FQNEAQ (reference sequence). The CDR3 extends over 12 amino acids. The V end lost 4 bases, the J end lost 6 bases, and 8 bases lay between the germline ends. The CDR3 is CASSSDADTQYF. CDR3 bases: TGTGCCAGCAGCTCGGACGCGGATACGCAGTATTTT.

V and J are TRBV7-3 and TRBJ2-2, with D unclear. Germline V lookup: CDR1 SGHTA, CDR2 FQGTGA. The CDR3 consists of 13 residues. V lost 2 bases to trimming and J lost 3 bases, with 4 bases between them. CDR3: CASSLGHTGELFF. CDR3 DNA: TGTGCCAGCAGCTTAGGGCACACCGGGGAGCTGTTTTTT.

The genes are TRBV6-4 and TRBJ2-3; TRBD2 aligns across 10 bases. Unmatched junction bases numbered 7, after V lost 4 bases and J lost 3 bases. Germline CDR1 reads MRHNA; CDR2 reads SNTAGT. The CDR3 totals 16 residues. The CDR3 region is CASSVGIAGGTDTQYF. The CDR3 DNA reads TGTGCCAGCAGTGTGGGGATAGCGGGAGGAACAGATACGCAGTATTTT.

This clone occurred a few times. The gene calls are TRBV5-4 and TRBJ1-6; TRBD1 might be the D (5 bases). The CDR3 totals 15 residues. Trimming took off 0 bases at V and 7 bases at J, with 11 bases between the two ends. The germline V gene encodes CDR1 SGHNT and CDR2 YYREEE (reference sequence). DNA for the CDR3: TGTGCCAGCAGCTTGGGTCAGGGAAGGAATTCACCCCTCCACTTT. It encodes CASSLGQGRNSPLHF.

The DNA of the CDR3 is TGTGCCAGCGTGAAGGCGAATGGGGCCAACGTCCTGACTTTC. Residues: CASVKANGANVLTF. This chain uses TRBV6-1 with TRBJ2-6; no definite D call. This CDR3 is built from 14 residues. Germline V lookup: CDR1 MNHNS, CDR2 SASEGT. V was trimmed by 8 bases and J by 3 bases, leaving 11 bases between them.

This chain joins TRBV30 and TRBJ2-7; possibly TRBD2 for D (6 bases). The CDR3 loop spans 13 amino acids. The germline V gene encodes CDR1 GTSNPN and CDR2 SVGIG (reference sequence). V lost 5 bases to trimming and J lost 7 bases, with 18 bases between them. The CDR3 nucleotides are TGTGCCTGGGCTGGACTACCCCCGGGGGAGCAGTACTTC. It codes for CAWAGLPPGEQYF.